A selection of T cell receptor beta chains follows, all from one sample in a study of memory B cells and T cells in multiple sclerosis. Generated by immunoSEQ multiplex PCR, the TCRdb table keeps only in-frame clones and is missing some. The data show 25,000 to 35,000 clones, roughly 86% seen once. No antigen has been assigned to these receptors. Sequenced input: PBMCs from blood kept in culture. These TCRs come from a human donor with multiple sclerosis. The CDR3 runs from the conserved cysteine through the conserved F or W. The D gene is left open where the match is weak. Rows give clone size only sometimes, using once, few, many, or a class for an expanded clone.

D: -
V: TRBV5-5
size: -
length: 14
J: TRBJ1-2
DNA: TGTGCCAGCAGCTTGGCGGACACAGGGAGTGGCTACACCTTC
CDR3: CASSLADTGSGYTF

D: TRBD2
V: TRBV5-1
size: -
length: 19
J: TRBJ2-7
DNA: TGCGCCAGCAGCTTGGCTACACTAGCGGGAGTAGGATCGGTATACGAGCAGTACTTC
CDR3: CASSLATLAGVGSVYEQYF

D: -
V: TRBV9
size: -
length: 14
J: TRBJ2-3
DNA: TGTGCCAGCAGCGTGGGCGGGTTCACAGATACGCAGTATTTT
CDR3: CASSVGGFTDTQYF

D: -
V: TRBV7-9
size: -
length: 15
J: TRBJ1-2
DNA: TGTGCCAGCAGCTTACTACCCCGTCCGGATGATGGCTACACCTTC
CDR3: CASSLLPRPDDGYTF

D: TRBD1
V: TRBV27
size: -
length: 15
J: TRBJ1-2
DNA: TGTGCCAGCAGTTTCCAGCAGGGGGCAAACTATGGCTACACCTTC
CDR3: CASSFQQGANYGYTF

D: -
V: TRBV30
size: -
length: 11
J: TRBJ2-5
DNA: TGTGCCTGGGGAGGGGGAGAGACCCAGTACTTC
CDR3: CAWGGGETQYF

D: -
V: TRBV27
size: -
length: 14
J: TRBJ1-1
DNA: TGTGCCAGCTTTGGAGGGGGGATTGGGACTGAAGCTTTCTTT
CDR3: CASFGGGIGTEAFF

D: -
V: TRBV14
size: -
length: 14
J: TRBJ2-1
DNA: TGTGCCAGCAGCCAAATACTCGGGGTCGCTGAGCAGTTCTTC
CDR3: CASSQILGVAEQFF

D: -
V: TRBV21-1
size: -
length: 15
J: TRBJ1-6
DNA: TGTGCCAGCAGCGCGAACAGGGCTTATAATTCACCCCTCCACTTT
CDR3: CASSANRAYNSPLHF

D: -
V: TRBV7-9
size: -
length: 14
J: TRBJ2-2
DNA: TGTGCCAGCAGCCCTACCCCCGCCGTCGGGGAGCTGTTTTTT
CDR3: CASSPTPAVGELFF

D: -
V: TRBV10-3
size: -
length: 15
J: TRBJ1-6
DNA: TGTGCCATCAGTGGGGCAGGAGATTATAATTCACCCCTCCACTTT
CDR3: CAISGAGDYNSPLHF

D: TRBD2
V: TRBV5-1
size: -
length: 16
J: TRBJ2-3
DNA: TGCGCCAGCAGCCCCTTCGAGCGGGGTGGCACAGATACGCAGTATTTT
CDR3: CASSPFERGGTDTQYF

D: -
V: TRBV11-2
size: -
length: 14
J: TRBJ1-6
DNA: TGTGCCAGCAGCTTGGTCGGGTGGAGTTCACCCCTCCACTTT
CDR3: CASSLVGWSSPLHF

D: -
V: TRBV29-1
size: -
length: 13
J: TRBJ2-5
DNA: TGCAGCGCCCAAAGGGAGGGGGGGGAGACCCAGTACTTC
CDR3: CSAQREGGETQYF

D: TRBD2
V: TRBV5-4
size: once
length: 16
J: TRBJ2-3
DNA: TGTGCCAGCAGCGTCGGACTAGCCCTTAGCACAGATACGCAGTATTTT
CDR3: CASSVGLALSTDTQYF

D: -
V: TRBV18
size: -
length: 13
J: TRBJ1-1
DNA: TGTGCCAGCTCACCACAAATCAACACTGAAGCTTTCTTT
CDR3: CASSPQINTEAFF

D: -
V: TRBV9
size: -
length: 15
J: TRBJ2-1
DNA: TGTGCCAGCAGCGCAACAGGGACCCTACAAGGTGAGCAGTTCTTC
CDR3: CASSATGTLQGEQFF

D: TRBD2
V: TRBV5-1
size: -
length: 17
J: TRBJ2-7
DNA: TGCGCCAGCAGCTTGGATCGCGGGGGGCCCCTTTTCTACGAGCAGTACTTC
CDR3: CASSLDRGGPLFYEQYF

D: -
V: TRBV19
size: -
length: 16
J: TRBJ1-2
DNA: TGTGCCAGTAGTAGGAATCCGGGACGGGGTAACTATGGCTACACCTTC
CDR3: CASSRNPGRGNYGYTF

D: TRBD1
V: TRBV6-5
size: once
length: 14
J: TRBJ1-4
DNA: TGTGCCAGCAGGAGGACAGGGGGGAATGAAAAACTGTTTTTT
CDR3: CASRRTGGNEKLFF

D: -
V: TRBV7-6
size: -
length: 14
J: TRBJ2-2
DNA: TGTGCCAGCAGCCAAGGCCTTGGGCCCGGGGAGCTGTTTTTT
CDR3: CASSQGLGPGELFF

D: -
V: TRBV5-1
size: -
length: 16
J: TRBJ1-6
DNA: TGCGCCAGCAGCTTTACGGGGGGCCGGGATAATTCACCCCTCCACTTT
CDR3: CASSFTGGRDNSPLHF

D: TRBD1
V: TRBV5-6
size: -
length: 16
J: TRBJ1-3
DNA: TGTGCCAGCAGCCCCGGACAGGGGGCGCCTGGAAACACCATATATTTT
CDR3: CASSPGQGAPGNTIYF

D: -
V: TRBV6-1
size: -
length: 15
J: TRBJ1-2
DNA: TGTGCCAGCAACCTCCAGGGTATCGGGACCTATGGCTACACCTTC
CDR3: CASNLQGIGTYGYTF

D: TRBD1
V: TRBV2
size: -
length: 15
J: TRBJ1-1
DNA: TGTGCCAGCAGTATAGACAGGGGTTCGAACACTGAAGCTTTCTTT
CDR3: CASSIDRGSNTEAFF

D: TRBD1
V: TRBV4-1
size: -
length: 17
J: TRBJ1-2
DNA: TGCGCCAGCAGCCAAGGGGACGATTTCAGGGGGAACTATGGCTACACCTTC
CDR3: CASSQGDDFRGNYGYTF

D: -
V: TRBV27
size: -
length: 14
J: TRBJ1-2
DNA: TGTGCCAGCAGTTCGCAGGGCGGGGGCTATGGCTACACCTTC
CDR3: CASSSQGGGYGYTF

D: -
V: TRBV11-1
size: -
length: 14
J: TRBJ2-7
DNA: TGTGCCAGCAGCTTACTTTCAGTCTCCTACGAGCAGTACTTC
CDR3: CASSLLSVSYEQYF

D: -
V: TRBV5-1
size: -
length: 15
J: TRBJ1-3
DNA: TGCGCCAGCAGCCGGGCTGCGGGCTCTGGAAACACCATATATTTT
CDR3: CASSRAAGSGNTIYF

D: TRBD2
V: TRBV7-6
size: -
length: 17
J: TRBJ2-5
DNA: TGTGCCAGCAGCTCGTTCAGGACTAGCGGGGGTCAAGAGACCCAGTACTTC
CDR3: CASSSFRTSGGQETQYF

D: TRBD2
V: TRBV2
size: -
length: 15
J: TRBJ2-7
DNA: TGTGCCAGCAGTGATGGCGGGGGGGCTTTCAACGAGCAGTACTTC
CDR3: CASSDGGGAFNEQYF

D: -
V: TRBV5-1
size: -
length: 15
J: TRBJ2-7
DNA: TGCGCCAGCAGCTTCAGTAGGGGGGCGTACTACGAGCAGTACTTC
CDR3: CASSFSRGAYYEQYF

D: -
V: TRBV9
size: -
length: 15
J: TRBJ1-3
DNA: TGTGCCAGCAGCTCCCGCTCGAGCTCTGGAAACACCATATATTTT
CDR3: CASSSRSSSGNTIYF

D: -
V: TRBV2
size: -
length: 15
J: TRBJ1-1
DNA: TGTGCCAGCAGTGGACAGCTACTCTTGAACACTGAAGCTTTCTTT
CDR3: CASSGQLLLNTEAFF

D: -
V: TRBV7-9
size: medium-sized
length: 14
J: TRBJ1-5
DNA: TGTGCCAGCAGCGGCGGCACTAGCAATCAGCCCCAGCATTTT
CDR3: CASSGGTSNQPQHF

D: TRBD1
V: TRBV28
size: -
length: 17
J: TRBJ1-3
DNA: TGTGCCAGCAGTTTATATGTGGACAGGGCCGATGGAAACACCATATATTTT
CDR3: CASSLYVDRADGNTIYF

D: TRBD1
V: TRBV5-1
size: -
length: 14
J: TRBJ1-2
DNA: TGCGCCAGCAGCTTGAGACAGGGGGACTATGGCTACACCTTC
CDR3: CASSLRQGDYGYTF

D: TRBD2
V: TRBV2
size: -
length: 15
J: TRBJ2-7
DNA: TGTGCCAGCAGTGAGTTCGCTAGCGGGGAATCAGAGCAGTACTTC
CDR3: CASSEFASGESEQYF

D: -
V: TRBV4-2
size: -
length: 15
J: TRBJ2-7
DNA: TGTGCCAGCAGCCAAGGGCTCTCGGGAGTTTACGAGCAGTACTTC
CDR3: CASSQGLSGVYEQYF

D: -
V: TRBV6-6
size: -
length: 15
J: TRBJ2-3
DNA: TGTGCCAGCAGTCCCAGGGGGGGAGGCACAGATACGCAGTATTTT
CDR3: CASSPRGGGTDTQYF

D: -
V: TRBV5-4
size: -
length: 17
J: TRBJ2-2
DNA: TGTGCCAGCAGCTTGGGAGGAGGGATAACGAACACCGGGGAGCTGTTTTTT
CDR3: CASSLGGGITNTGELFF

D: TRBD2
V: TRBV9
size: -
length: 17
J: TRBJ2-2
DNA: TGTGCCAGCAGGCGAGGACTAGCGGGGCTCAACACCGGGGAGCTGTTTTTT
CDR3: CASRRGLAGLNTGELFF

D: -
V: TRBV28
size: -
length: 16
J: TRBJ2-1
DNA: TGTGCCAGCAGTCCTGAGGGGGTAGCGGACTACAATGAGCAGTTCTTC
CDR3: CASSPEGVADYNEQFF

D: TRBD1
V: TRBV10-3
size: once
length: 13
J: TRBJ1-1
DNA: TGTGCCATCTCGGGACAGCTGAACACTGAAGCTTTCTTT
CDR3: CAISGQLNTEAFF

D: -
V: TRBV28
size: once
length: 16
J: TRBJ1-1
DNA: TGTGCCAGCAGTTTAGCGGACAGTTTGGTGAACACTGAAGCTTTCTTT
CDR3: CASSLADSLVNTEAFF

D: -
V: TRBV11-2
size: -
length: 19
J: TRBJ2-3
DNA: TGTGCCAGCAGCTTAGATCGGGGGCAGGGGGACATGTTGACAGATACGCAGTATTTT
CDR3: CASSLDRGQGDMLTDTQYF

D: -
V: TRBV9
size: -
length: 15
J: TRBJ2-2
DNA: TGTGCCAGCAGCGTAGGTCACGGCGACAACGTGGAGCTGTTTTTT
CDR3: CASSVGHGDNVELFF

D: TRBD1
V: TRBV18
size: -
length: 13
J: TRBJ2-1
DNA: TGTGCCAGCTCACGGTGGGACAGTAATGAGCAGTTCTTC
CDR3: CASSRWDSNEQFF

D: TRBD1
V: TRBV9
size: -
length: 14
J: TRBJ1-3
DNA: TGTGCCAGCAGCACTCGACAGGGGGAAAGCGCCATATATTTT
CDR3: CASSTRQGESAIYF

D: -
V: TRBV5-1
size: -
length: 16
J: TRBJ2-1
DNA: TGCGCCAGCTACCTTGGACCGGGCCCATCCTACAATGAGCAGTTCTTC
CDR3: CASYLGPGPSYNEQFF

D: -
V: TRBV28
size: -
length: 13
J: TRBJ2-7
DNA: TGTGCCAGCAGCCGGACTGGGCGCTACGAGCAGTACTTC
CDR3: CASSRTGRYEQYF

D: TRBD2
V: TRBV9
size: -
length: 13
J: TRBJ2-2
DNA: TGTGCCAGCAGCGCCGGGACTATCGGGGAGCTGTTTTTT
CDR3: CASSAGTIGELFF

D: TRBD2
V: TRBV7-2
size: -
length: 15
J: TRBJ2-3
DNA: TGTGCCAGCAGCTCCTCGGGACTAGCGGGGTATACGCAGTATTTT
CDR3: CASSSSGLAGYTQYF

D: -
V: TRBV14
size: few
length: 14
J: TRBJ2-3
DNA: TGTGCCAGCAGCCCCGATGGTCGCTGGGATACGCAGTATTTT
CDR3: CASSPDGRWDTQYF

D: TRBD2
V: TRBV29-1
size: -
length: 14
J: TRBJ2-3
DNA: TGCAGCCTCCGGACTAGCGGGGTTACAGATACGCAGTATTTT
CDR3: CSLRTSGVTDTQYF

D: TRBD1
V: TRBV5-6
size: -
length: 16
J: TRBJ2-2
DNA: TGTGCCAGCAGCTCCCTCCGGGACAGGGTGTCCGGGGAGCTGTTTTTT
CDR3: CASSSLRDRVSGELFF

D: TRBD1
V: TRBV30
size: -
length: 13
J: TRBJ2-5
DNA: TGTGCCTGTTGGGGACAGTCGACGGAGACCCAGTACTTC
CDR3: CACWGQSTETQYF

D: -
V: TRBV19
size: -
length: 13
J: TRBJ2-5
DNA: TGTGCCAGTAGTATATCGGGAGTCGCGACCCAGTACTTC
CDR3: CASSISGVATQYF